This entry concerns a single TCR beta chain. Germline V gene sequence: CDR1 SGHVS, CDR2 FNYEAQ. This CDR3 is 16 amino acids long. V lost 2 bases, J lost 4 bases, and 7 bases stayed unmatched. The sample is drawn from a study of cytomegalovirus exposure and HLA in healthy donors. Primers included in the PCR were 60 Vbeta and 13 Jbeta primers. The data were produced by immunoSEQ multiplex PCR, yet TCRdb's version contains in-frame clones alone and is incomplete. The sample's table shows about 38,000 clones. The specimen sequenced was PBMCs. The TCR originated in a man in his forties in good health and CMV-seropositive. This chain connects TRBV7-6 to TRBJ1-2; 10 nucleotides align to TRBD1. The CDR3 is CASSLSGTGVTYGYTF. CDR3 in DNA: TGTGCCAGCAGCTTATCCGGGACAGGGGTTACCTATGGCTACACCTTC.